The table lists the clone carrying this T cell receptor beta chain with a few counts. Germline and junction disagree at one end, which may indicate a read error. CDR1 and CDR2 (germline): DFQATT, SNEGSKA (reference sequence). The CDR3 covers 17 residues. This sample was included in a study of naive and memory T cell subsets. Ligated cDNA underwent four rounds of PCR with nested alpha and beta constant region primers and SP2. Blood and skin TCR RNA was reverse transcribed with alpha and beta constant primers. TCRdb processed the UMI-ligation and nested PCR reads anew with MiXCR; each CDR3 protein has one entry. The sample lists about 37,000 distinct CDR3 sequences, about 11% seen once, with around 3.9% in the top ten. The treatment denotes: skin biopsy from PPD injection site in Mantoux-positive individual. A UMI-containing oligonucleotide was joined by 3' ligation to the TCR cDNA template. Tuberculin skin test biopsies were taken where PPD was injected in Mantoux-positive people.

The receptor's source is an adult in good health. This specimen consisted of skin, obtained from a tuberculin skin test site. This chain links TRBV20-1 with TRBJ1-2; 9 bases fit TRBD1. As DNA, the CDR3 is TGCAGTGCTTGGAGGGGACAGGGAGGGTCTACTAACTATGGCGACACCTTC. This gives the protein CSAWRGQGGSTNYGDTF.